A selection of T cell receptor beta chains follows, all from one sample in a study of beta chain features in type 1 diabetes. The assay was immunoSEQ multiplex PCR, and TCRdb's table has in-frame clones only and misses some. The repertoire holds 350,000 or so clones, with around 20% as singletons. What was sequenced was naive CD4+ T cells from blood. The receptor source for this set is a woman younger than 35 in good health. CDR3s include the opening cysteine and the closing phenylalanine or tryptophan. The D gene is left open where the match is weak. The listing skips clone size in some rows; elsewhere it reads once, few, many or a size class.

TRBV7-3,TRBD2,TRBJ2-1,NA,TGTGCCAGCAGCTTCGGCGGGGGGGCCGGTAATGAGCAGTTCTTC,CASSFGGGAGNEQFF
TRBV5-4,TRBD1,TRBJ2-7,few,TGTGCCAGCAGATCGGGACAGTCGTCTACCGAGCAGTACTTC,CASRSGQSSTEQYF
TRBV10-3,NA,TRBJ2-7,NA,TGTGCCATCAGTGTGGGACAAAACTACGAGCAGTACTTC,CAISVGQNYEQYF
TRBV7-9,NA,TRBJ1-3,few,TGTGCCAGCAGCTTACAGGGATCCTCTGGAAACACCATATATTTT,CASSLQGSSGNTIYF
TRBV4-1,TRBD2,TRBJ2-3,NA,TGCGCCAGCAGCTTGGAAAGCGGGAGTAGCACAGATACGCAGTATTTT,CASSLESGSSTDTQYF
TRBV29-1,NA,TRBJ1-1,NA,TGCAGCGTGGATAGACAGACTAACACTGAAGCTTTCTTT,CSVDRQTNTEAFF
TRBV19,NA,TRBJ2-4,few,TGTGCCAGTGAACAGGCTCTCTCATCGGGCATTCAGTACTTC,CASEQALSSGIQYF
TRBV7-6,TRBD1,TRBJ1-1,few,TGTGCCAGCAGCCGGGGACAGGGGAGTGTGAACACTGAAGCTTTCTTT,CASSRGQGSVNTEAFF
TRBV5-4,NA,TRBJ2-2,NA,TGTGCCAGCAGCTTGGAGGCAGGCCGGAACACCGGGGAGCTGTTTTTT,CASSLEAGRNTGELFF
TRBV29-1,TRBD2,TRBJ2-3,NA,TGCAGCGTGAGCGGGAGGGCTGTAGATACGCAGTATTTT,CSVSGRAVDTQYF
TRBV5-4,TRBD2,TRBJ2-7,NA,TGTGCCAGCAGCTTGAGTCTAGCGGGAGTATACGAGCAGTACTTC,CASSLSLAGVYEQYF
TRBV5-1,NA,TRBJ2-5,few,TGCGCCAGCAGCTTGGGAGATGGGACCCAGTACTTC,CASSLGDGTQYF
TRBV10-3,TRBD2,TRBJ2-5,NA,TGTGCCTCCGGGACTAGCGGAGAGACCCAGTACTTC,CASGTSGETQYF
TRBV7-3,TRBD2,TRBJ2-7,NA,TGTGCCAGCAGCATTCGAGCGGGGCAGGACTACGAGCAGTACTTC,CASSIRAGQDYEQYF
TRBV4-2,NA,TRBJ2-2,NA,TGTGCCAGCAGCCAACCTAGGCCCAACACCGGGGAGCTGTTTTTT,CASSQPRPNTGELFF
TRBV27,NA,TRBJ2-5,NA,TGTGCCAGCAGTTTACAGGGAGAGACCCAGTACTTC,CASSLQGETQYF
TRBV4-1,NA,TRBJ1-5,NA,TGCGCCAGCAGCCAAGATACAGTCAATCAGCCCCAGCATTTT,CASSQDTVNQPQHF
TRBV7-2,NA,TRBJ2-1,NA,TGTGCCAGCAGCTTGTCCCCTAGGGCGGGTTCGCAGTTCTTC,CASSLSPRAGSQFF
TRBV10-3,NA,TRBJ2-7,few,TGTGCCATCAGTGACATTGGGGCTAGCTCCTACGAGCAGTACTTC,CAISDIGASSYEQYF
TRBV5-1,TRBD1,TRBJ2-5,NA,TGCGCCAGCAGCTATACTCCGGACAGGGTCCTGGAGACCCAGTACTTC,CASSYTPDRVLETQYF
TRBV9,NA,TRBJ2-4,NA,TGTGCCAGCAGCGTAGGACAGAACGCCAAAAACATTCAGTACTTC,CASSVGQNAKNIQYF
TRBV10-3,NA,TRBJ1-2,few,TGTGCCATCAGTGAACAAGGGCAGGGTGGCTACACCTTC,CAISEQGQGGYTF
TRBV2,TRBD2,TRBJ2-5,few,TGTGCCAGCAGGCTGGGACTAGCTGGGGAGACCCAGTACTTC,CASRLGLAGETQYF
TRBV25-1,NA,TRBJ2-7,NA,TGTGCCAGCAGTGCAGAACGGAGGGCTGGACACCCCAATGCCGAGCAGTACTTC,CASSAERRAGHPNAEQYF
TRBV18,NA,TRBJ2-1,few,TGTGCCAGCTCACCAAAGGCGTCTCGGGGTGAGCAGTTCTTC,CASSPKASRGEQFF
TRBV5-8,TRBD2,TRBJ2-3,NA,TGTGCCGGTCCGGGACTAGCGGGGTCAGATACGCAGTATTTT,CAGPGLAGSDTQYF
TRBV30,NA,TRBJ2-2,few,TGTGCCTGGACAGGAAACACCGGGGAGCTGTTTTTT,CAWTGNTGELFF
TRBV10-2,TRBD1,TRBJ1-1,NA,TGCGCCAGCCGGGACAGGGTAGGCACTGAAGCTTTCTTT,CASRDRVGTEAFF
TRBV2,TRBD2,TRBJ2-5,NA,TGTGCCAGCATCCGGACTAGCTCCCAAGAGACCCAGTACTTC,CASIRTSSQETQYF
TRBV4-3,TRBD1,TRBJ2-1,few,TGCGCCAGCAGCCAAGAGGCGGGACAGGGGGCTGGAGAGCAGTTCTTC,CASSQEAGQGAGEQFF
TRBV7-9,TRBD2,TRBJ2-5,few,TGTGCCAGCACCGGGGGGACTAGCGGGACCCGCCCAGAGACCCAGTACTTC,CASTGGTSGTRPETQYF
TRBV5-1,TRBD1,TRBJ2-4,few,TGCGCCAGCAGCTTTATGGAGATCGAACAGGGGGACATTCAGTACTTC,CASSFMEIEQGDIQYF
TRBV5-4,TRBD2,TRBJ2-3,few,TGTGCCAGCAGCCGGACTAGCGGAGACACAGATACGCAGTATTTT,CASSRTSGDTDTQYF
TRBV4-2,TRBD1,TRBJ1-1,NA,TGTGCCAGCAGATGGACAGGGAGGGACACTGAAGCTTTCTTT,CASRWTGRDTEAFF
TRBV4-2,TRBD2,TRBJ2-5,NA,TGTGCCAGCAGCCAAGATCTACTAGCGGGGGGTGGAAAGACCCAGTACTTC,CASSQDLLAGGGKTQYF
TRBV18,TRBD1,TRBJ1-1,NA,TGTGCCAGCTCACCACAGGGACAGAGTGGCACTGAAGCTTTCTTT,CASSPQGQSGTEAFF
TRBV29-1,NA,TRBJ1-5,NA,TGCAGCGTTGATCCGGGACACAATCAGCCCCAGCATTTT,CSVDPGHNQPQHF
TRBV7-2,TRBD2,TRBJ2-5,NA,TGTGCCAGCAGCTTGGGCGGGGGGTACCAAGAGACCCAGTACTTC,CASSLGGGYQETQYF
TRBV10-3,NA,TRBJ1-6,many,TGTGCCATCAGCACAGCCAATTCACCCCTCCACTTT,CAISTANSPLHF
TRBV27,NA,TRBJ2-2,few,TGTGCCAGCAGTTTATCTACAGGCTCGATCTTAAACACCGGGGAGCTGTTTTTT,CASSLSTGSILNTGELFF
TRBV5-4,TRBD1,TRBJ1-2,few,TGTGCCAGCAGACCCAAAACAGGGGGTAACTATGGCTACACCTTC,CASRPKTGGNYGYTF
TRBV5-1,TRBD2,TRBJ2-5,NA,TGCGCCAGCAGCTACGGGACTAGCGGGAGACCCCAAGAGACCCAGTACTTC,CASSYGTSGRPQETQYF
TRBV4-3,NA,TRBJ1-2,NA,TGCGCCAGCAGCCAAGCTAGAGGGGGAAGGGGTGGCTACACCTTC,CASSQARGGRGGYTF
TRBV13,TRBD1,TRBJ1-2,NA,TGTGCCAGCAGCATGGACAGGGGGGTAGGGGGCTACACCTTC,CASSMDRGVGGYTF
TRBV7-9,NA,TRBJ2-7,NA,TGTGCCAGCTCCAGGACAGTAGAGATTCGGGGGCAGTACTTC,CASSRTVEIRGQYF
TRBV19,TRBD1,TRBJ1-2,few,TGTGCCAGTAGCCTGCCGGGACAGGGCCTTCGTTCCAACTATGGCTACACCTTC,CASSLPGQGLRSNYGYTF
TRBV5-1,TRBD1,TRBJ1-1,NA,TGCGCCAGCAGCTTCAGTAAGGGGGCCGACACTGAAGCTTTCTTT,CASSFSKGADTEAFF
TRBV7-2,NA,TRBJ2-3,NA,TGTGCCAGCAGCTTTGCCCGGAGCACAGATACGCAGTATTTT,CASSFARSTDTQYF
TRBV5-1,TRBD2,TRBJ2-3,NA,TGCGCCAGCAGCTCTCAGGGACTAGCGGAGTCAAGGGATACGCAGTATTTT,CASSSQGLAESRDTQYF